This TCR beta chain stems from a study of shared clonotypes between healthy human individuals. Across the study: Three plates each covered CD4 naive and memory; CD8 naive two, CD8 memory one. Overall study results and limits: A few donors showed sharing of roughly 5% of naive CD4 clonotypes. Even with large depth, rarefaction showed that sorted-subset sequencing was incomplete.

Comments on this clone: Its antigen is still unknown.

Germline assignment: CDR1 SQVTM and CDR2 ANQGSEA. V gave up 7 bases and J gave up 2 bases; unmatched junction bases: 6. This CDR3 has 14 residues. The data were produced by immunoSEQ multiplex PCR, yet TCRdb's version contains in-frame clones alone and is incomplete. Among around 640,000 clones, about 96% were seen once, and the ten largest hold roughly 0.1%. Terminally differentiated effector memory CD45RA+ cells were left out of the naive CD8 fraction, which was CD45RO-negative and positively selected for CCR7. Study donors comprised healthy, HIV-negative adults devoid of recent acute infection or vaccination.

The sequencing input was naive CD8+ T cells sorted from blood. The genes are TRBV29-1 and TRBJ2-7; 12 nucleotides align to TRBD2. The clonotype comes from a woman aged 25 to 45 in good health. CDR3 DNA sequence: TGCAGCGCACAGACTAGCGGGAGTGCCTACGAGCAGTACTTC. This sequence encodes CSAQTSGSAYEQYF.